Following are 8 T cell receptor beta chains from one sample sequenced in a study of blood T cell repertoires in COVID-19. Clones were sequenced by immunoSEQ multiplex PCR, and TCRdb holds only the in-frame ones, with some missing. The sample has 100,000 or so clones, about 81% seen once. What was sequenced was peripheral blood. These receptor sequences come from a human donor in a cohort sampled during active COVID-19.

The chain carries TRBV7-2 and TRBJ1-5; 7 bases map to TRBD1. The length of the CDR3 is 15 residues. CDR1 is SGHTA, CDR2 FQGNSA, per germline. With 7 bases clipped from V and 1 base from J, the junction kept 7 bases outside the gene matches. CDR3: CASTREGASNQPQHF. In DNA form, the CDR3 reads TGTGCCAGCACCAGAGAGGGGGCGAGCAATCAGCCCCAGCATTTT.

V and J are TRBV27 and TRBJ2-1; D might be TRBD2 (5 bases). V lost 7 bases to trimming and J lost 0 bases, with 16 bases between them. The germline V gene encodes CDR1 MNHEY and CDR2 SMNVEV (reference sequence). The CDR3 spans 16 residues. The CDR3 reads CASTPDSLSSYNEQFF. CDR3 in DNA: TGTGCCAGCACCCCGGACTCCCTGAGCTCCTACAATGAGCAGTTCTTC.

The V call is TRBV7-2, the J call TRBJ2-2, with TRBD2 identical over 8 bases. The CDR3 has 16 amino acids. Unmatched junction bases numbered 2, after V lost 2 bases and J lost 0 bases. The germline V gene has CDR1 SGHTA and CDR2 FQGNSA. CDR3 in DNA: TGTGCCAGCAGCTTAAACGGGGGGGCGAACACCGGGGAGCTGTTTTTT. It yields the protein CASSLNGGANTGELFF.

The rearrangement uses TRBV18 and TRBJ1-6; no clear D gene. The CDR3 totals 13 residues. Trimming cost V 3 bases and J 6 bases, with 6 bases left between them. CDR1 and CDR2 from the germline V gene are KGHSH and LQKENI. CDR3 coding DNA: TGTGCCAGCTCACCGGCTTTTAATTCACCCCTCCACTTT. This codes for CASSPAFNSPLHF.

This clone was seen a single time. V usage is TRBV7-8 and J usage is TRBJ1-1; D is uncertain. The CDR3 runs 14 residues. CDR1 SGHVS and CDR2 FQNEAQ come from the germline V gene. The ends were cut back, 3 bases at V and 0 bases at J, with 8 bases in the middle. The chain's CDR3 is CASSFRGMNTEAFF. DNA for the CDR3: TGTGCCAGCAGCTTTCGAGGGATGAACACTGAAGCTTTCTTT.

This chain links TRBV4-1 with TRBJ1-4; 7 bases map to TRBD1. There are 14 residues in the CDR3. Germline assignment: CDR1 MGHRA and CDR2 YSYEKL. With 4 bases clipped from V and 8 bases from J, the junction kept 7 bases outside the gene matches. CDR3 in amino acids: CASSREYRGEKLFF. CDR3 coding DNA: TGCGCCAGCAGCCGAGAGTACAGGGGCGAAAAACTGTTTTTT.

In its sample, this clone was seen a few times. The gene calls are TRBV19 and TRBJ1-6; 9 positions agree with TRBD1. Germline loops: CDR1 LNHDA, CDR2 SQIVND (reference sequence). The length of the CDR3 is 16 residues. V was pared by 3 bases and J by 7 bases, with 7 bases of the junction left unmatched. The CDR3 region is CASSIAGTGRNSPLHF. The CDR3 nucleotides read TGTGCCAGTAGTATCGCCGGGACAGGGCGAAATTCACCCCTCCACTTT.

Only one count was recorded for this clone. CDR3 loop: CATQRGNTGELFF. In DNA form, the CDR3 reads TGTGCCACCCAGCGGGGGAACACCGGGGAGCTGTTTTTT. This rearrangement joins TRBV11-1 to TRBJ2-2; TRBD2 matches at 7 bases. The germline V gene has CDR1 SGHAT and CDR2 FQDESV (reference sequence). The CDR3 is 13 residues long. V lost 10 bases and J lost 1; bases outside the gene matches: 3.